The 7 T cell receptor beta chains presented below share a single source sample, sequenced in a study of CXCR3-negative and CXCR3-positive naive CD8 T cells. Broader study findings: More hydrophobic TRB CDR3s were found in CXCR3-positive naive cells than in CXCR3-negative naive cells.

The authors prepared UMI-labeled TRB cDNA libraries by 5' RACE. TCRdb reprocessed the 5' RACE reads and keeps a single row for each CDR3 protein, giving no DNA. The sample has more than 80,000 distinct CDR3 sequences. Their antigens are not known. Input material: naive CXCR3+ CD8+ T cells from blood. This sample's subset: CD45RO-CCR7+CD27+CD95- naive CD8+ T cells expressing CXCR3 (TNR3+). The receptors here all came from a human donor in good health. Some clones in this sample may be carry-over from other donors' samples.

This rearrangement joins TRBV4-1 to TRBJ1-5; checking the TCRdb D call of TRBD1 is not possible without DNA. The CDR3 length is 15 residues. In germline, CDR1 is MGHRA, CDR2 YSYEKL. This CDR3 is CASSQVIGQAQPQHF.

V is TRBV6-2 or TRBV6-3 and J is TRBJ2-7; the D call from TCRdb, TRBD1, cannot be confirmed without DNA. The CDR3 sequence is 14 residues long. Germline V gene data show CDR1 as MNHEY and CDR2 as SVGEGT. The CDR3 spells CPSSYGGQGDEQYF.

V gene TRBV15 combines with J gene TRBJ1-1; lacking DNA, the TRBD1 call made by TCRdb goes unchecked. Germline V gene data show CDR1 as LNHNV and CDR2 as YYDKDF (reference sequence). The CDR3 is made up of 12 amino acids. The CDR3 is CATNQGNTEAFF.

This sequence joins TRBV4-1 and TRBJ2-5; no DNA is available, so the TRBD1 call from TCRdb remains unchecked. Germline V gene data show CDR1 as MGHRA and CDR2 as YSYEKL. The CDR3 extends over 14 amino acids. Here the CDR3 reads CASSQGDGGETQYF.

The CDR3 reads CAISEREEAYEQYF. This chain connects TRBV10-3 to TRBJ2-7; there is no DNA to check the TCRdb D call of TRBD1. This CDR3 contains 14 residues. Germline CDR1 and CDR2: ENHRY and SYGVKD.

The chain's CDR3 is CASSLGSGRAEFF. The gene calls are TRBV28 and TRBJ2-1; absent DNA, TCRdb's TRBD2 call cannot be checked. The CDR3 is 13 amino acids. The germline V gene encodes CDR1 MDHEN and CDR2 SYDVKM. The full variable domain, with the rest looked up from reference TRBV28 and TRBJ2-1, is DVKVTQSSRYLVKRTGEKVFLECVQDMDHENMFWYRQDPGLGLRLIYFSYDVKMKEKGDIPEGYSVSREKKERFSLILESASTNQTSMYLCASSLGSGRAEFFGPGTRLTVL.

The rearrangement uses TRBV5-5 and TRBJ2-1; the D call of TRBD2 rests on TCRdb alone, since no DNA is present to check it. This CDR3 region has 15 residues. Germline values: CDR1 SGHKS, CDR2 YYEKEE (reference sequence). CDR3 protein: CASSGGQRDYNEQFF.